Here is one T cell receptor beta chain with its context. Its antigen remains unknown. This sample was taken from a study of human T cells and chemical hapten exposure. As handled by the study authors: The number of TCRs in each sample had a median of 95,638 and spanned about 23,224 to 700,000. MiXCR, applied by TCRdb to the RACE reads, yields one record per CDR3 protein. In this record, the V and J calls reflect TCRdb's handling and not the investigators' own analysis. The profile shows under 200,000 distinct CDR3 sequences, roughly 25% of them singletons. The time point denotes: patch test 3, about 24 weeks after DPC sensitization. The treatment was: therapeutic diphenylcyclopropenone sensitization with weekly scalp DPC. Study conclusions and caveats: Since the donors had alopecia, their immune response may not be the same as that of healthy people.

The sequence came from a woman aged 18-29 years with alopecia areata. Some clones in this sample may be carry-over from other donors' samples. Here the sequenced sample was whole blood, taken in connection with sensitization to the hapten diphenylcyclopropenone (DPC).

The CDR3 is CASSYSGQSYEQYF. DNA of the CDR3: TGTGCCAGCAGTTACTCGGGACAGTCCTACGAGCAGTACTTC. V usage is TRBV6-2 or TRBV6-3 and J usage is TRBJ2-7, with 7 bases that match TRBD1. Trimming removed 0 bases from V and 1 base from J; junction bases left unmatched: 0. This CDR3 spans 14 amino acids. Germline V gene data show CDR1 as MNHEY and CDR2 as SVGEGT.